The 15 T cell receptor beta chains below come from one sample, sequenced in a study of T cells in Graves' hyperthyroidism and ophthalmopathy. Amplification of TCR beta CDR3 regions was performed using RNA transcripts as template. HTBI primers were used for first-round RT-PCR of the TCR CDR3. TCRdb re-called the multiplex PCR reads through MiXCR, storing one row per CDR3 protein. The sample comprises a few hundred thousand distinct CDR3 sequences, about 13% of which are singletons, and more than 20% rests with the top ten. What was sequenced was blood. These receptors all come from a man younger than 40 with Graves' hyperthyroidism that later progressed to Graves' ophthalmopathy.

This clonotype was seen more than once but under ten times. V gene TRBV20-1 combines with J gene TRBJ1-6; unclear D gene. CDR1 and CDR2 (germline): DFQATT, SNEGSKA (reference sequence). V was clipped by 2 bases and J by 2 bases, with 16 bases between them. This CDR3 is 17 amino acids long. CDR3 DNA: TGCAGTGCTAGACCGAGGAGAGGTTGGACCTATAATTCACCCCTCCACTTT. It specifies CSARPRRGWTYNSPLHF.

This clonotype has more than one count but fewer than ten. The V call is TRBV6-2 or TRBV6-3, the J call TRBJ1-1, with TRBD1 matching 10 bases. Germline V gene lookup returns CDR1 MNHEY and CDR2 SVGEGT. The trim removed 2 bases at V and 3 bases at J, leaving 0 bases unmatched. The CDR3 length is 14 residues. CDR3 bases: TGTGCCAGCAGTTACGGGACAGGGGACACTGAAGCTTTCTTT. Amino acid sequence: CASSYGTGDTEAFF.

A few counts support this clonotype. This rearrangement joins TRBV12-5 to TRBJ2-3; no reliable D call. Trimming pared 5 bases from V and 6 bases from J, leaving 12 bases between. The germline V gene has CDR1 LGHNT and CDR2 FRNRAP. This CDR3 is 13 amino acids long. The CDR3 here is CASGPLSRDTQYF. DNA for the CDR3: TGTGCTAGTGGTCCGCTTTCGAGGGATACGCAGTATTTT.

This chain connects TRBV5-5 to TRBJ2-7; D gene unclear. V was pared by 1 base and J by 6 bases, with 17 bases between. CDR3 length: 15 residues. The V gene's germline CDR1 is SGHKS and CDR2 YYEKEE (reference sequence). Here the CDR3 reads CASSLMSRSTGEQYF. For the CDR3, the DNA is TGTGCCAGCAGCTTGATGAGCAGGTCAACGGGCGAGCAGTACTTC.

With respect to this clonotype: A much larger clone is a single base away; this may be a read error. The J gene is TRBJ1-4, the V gene TRBV11-2; possibly TRBD1 for D (6 bases). CDR3 length: 14 residues. The germline CDR1 and CDR2 sequences are SGHAT and FQNNGV. V was shortened by 1 base and J by 8 bases, with 11 bases between the two germline ends. CDR3 sequence: CASSLVGGGEKLFF. The CDR3 nucleotides read TGTGCCAGCAGCTTAGTAGGGGGTGGCGAAAAACTGTTTTTT.

CDR3 amino acids: CASRGRDKNTGELFF. The CDR3 DNA follows: TGTGCCAGCAGGGGAAGAGATAAGAACACCGGGGAGCTGTTTTTT. J is TRBJ2-2 and V is TRBV6-1; the D is unclear. Trimming left V 6 bases short and J 1 base short, with 12 bases between. The CDR3 has 15 amino acids. The germline V gene encodes CDR1 MNHNS and CDR2 SASEGT.

This clonotype was picked up many times. The chain combines TRBV3-1 with TRBJ2-3, with a weak D call TRBD2 (5 bases). Trimming shortened V by 1 base and J by 8 bases, and 10 bases separated the two germline ends. Germline V gene sequence: CDR1 LGHDT, CDR2 YNNKEL (reference sequence). The length of the CDR3 is 13 residues. In DNA, the CDR3 is TGTGCCAGCAGCCAAGGGGAGACCAGTACGCAGTATTTT. Its translation is CASSQGETSTQYF.

This clonotype was recorded at least ten times. The rearrangement joins TRBV12-3 or TRBV12-4 to TRBJ2-3, with a tentative D call TRBD1 (6 bases). CDR3 length equals 14 residues. Trimming removed 7 bases from V and 4 bases from J, with 15 bases in between. Written as DNA, the CDR3 is TGTGCCAGCACCCCAGGGGTCCCCCCAGATACGCAGTATTTT. This gives the protein CASTPGVPPDTQYF.

This clonotype was seen at least ten times. This sequence joins TRBV11-3 and TRBJ1-1; possible D gene TRBD1, 6 bases. The CDR3 length is 14 residues. V lost 6 bases to trimming and J lost 2 bases, with 13 bases between them. Germline CDR1 SGHNT, CDR2 YENEEA. The CDR3: CASSWGLANTEAFF. The CDR3 bases are TGTGCCAGCAGTTGGGGGCTAGCTAACACTGAAGCTTTCTTT.

A word on this clonotype: Possible read error: a much larger clone is one base away. The J gene is TRBJ2-7, the V gene TRBV3-1; no clear D gene. V lost 5 bases and J 1 base, leaving 12 bases between the germline ends. The CDR3 runs 14 residues. Germline V gene data show CDR1 as LGHDT and CDR2 as YNNKEL (reference sequence). DNA for the CDR3: TGTGCCAGCAGCGTAGCCGAGGTTTCCTACGAGCAGTACTTC. Translated: CASSVAEVSYEQYF.

The chain has TRBV28 and TRBJ2-2; TRBD1 aligns across 8 bases. The CDR3 is 12 residues long. Trimming took 11 bases from V and 7 from J; bases not matched to a gene: 6. Looked up from germline, CDR1 is MDHEN and CDR2 is SYDVKM. CDR3 residues: CAVGQGYGELFF. The CDR3 nucleotides are TGTGCCGTAGGACAGGGTTACGGGGAGCTGTTTTTT.

Many counts were recorded for this clonotype. This chain uses TRBV4-1 with TRBJ1-1, with 11 nucleotides matching TRBD1. Germline V CDR1 and CDR2: MGHRA, YSYEKL. Trimming at V came to 1 base and at J to 4 bases, leaving 5 bases not matched to a gene. The CDR3 consists of 16 residues. DNA for the CDR3: TGCGCCAGCAGCCAAGGGACAGGGGGCCGAGGCACTGAAGCTTTCTTT. Protein: CASSQGTGGRGTEAFF.

The J gene is TRBJ1-5, the V gene TRBV20-1, with D maybe TRBD1 (5 bases). This CDR3 contains 13 residues. Looked up from germline, CDR1 is DFQATT and CDR2 is SNEGSKA (reference sequence). Trimming took 6 bases from V and 0 from J, leaving 9 bases between them. The CDR3 region is CSADRNSNQPQHF. The CDR3 bases are TGCAGTGCAGACAGAAATAGCAATCAGCCCCAGCATTTT.

In the case of this clonotype: A read error may produce the germline difference seen at one junction end. J is TRBJ2-7 and V is TRBV20-1, with TRBD1 as a possible D gene (6 bases). The CDR3 has 16 amino acids. Germline lookup yields CDR1 DFQATT and CDR2 SNEGSKA (reference sequence). The CDR3 sequence: CSVSPTDSPGSYEQHF. CDR3 DNA: TGCAGCGTGAGCCCGACGGACAGTCCAGGCTCCTACGAGCAGCACTTC.

The J gene is TRBJ1-3, the V gene TRBV9; 9 bases are shared with TRBD1. The V segment lost 2 bases and the J segment 0 bases; nucleotides outside the gene matches: 9. This CDR3 comprises 18 residues. The germline V gene has CDR1 SGDLS and CDR2 YYNGEE. The CDR3 spells CASSVGTGGPVSGNTIYF. CDR3 bases: TGTGCCAGCAGCGTCGGAACAGGGGGCCCGGTCTCTGGAAACACCATATATTTT.